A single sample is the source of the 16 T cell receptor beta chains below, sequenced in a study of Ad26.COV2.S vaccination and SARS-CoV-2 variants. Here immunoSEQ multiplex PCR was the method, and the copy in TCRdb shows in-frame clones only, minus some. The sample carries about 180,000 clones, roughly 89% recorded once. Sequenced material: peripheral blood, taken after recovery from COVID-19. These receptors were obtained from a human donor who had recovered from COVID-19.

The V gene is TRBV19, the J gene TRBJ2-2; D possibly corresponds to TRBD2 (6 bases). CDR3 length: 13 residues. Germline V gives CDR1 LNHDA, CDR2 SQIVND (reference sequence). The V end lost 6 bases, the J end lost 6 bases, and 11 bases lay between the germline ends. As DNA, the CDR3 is TGTGCCAGTAGCATGGGGGACTCCGGGGAGCTGTTTTTT. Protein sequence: CASSMGDSGELFF.

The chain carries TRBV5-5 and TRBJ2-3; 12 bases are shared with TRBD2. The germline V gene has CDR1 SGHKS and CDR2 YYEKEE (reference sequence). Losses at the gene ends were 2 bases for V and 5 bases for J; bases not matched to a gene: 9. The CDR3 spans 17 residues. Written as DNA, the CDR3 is TGTGCCAGCAGCTTTGGAACTAGCGGGGGGCCGGGAGATACGCAGTATTTT. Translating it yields CASSFGTSGGPGDTQYF.

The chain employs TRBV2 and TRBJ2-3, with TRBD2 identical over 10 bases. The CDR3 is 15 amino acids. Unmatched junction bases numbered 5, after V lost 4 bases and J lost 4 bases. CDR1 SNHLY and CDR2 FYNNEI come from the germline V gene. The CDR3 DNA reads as TGTGCCAGCAGTGGGATAGCGGGAGGACCAGATACGCAGTATTTT. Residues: CASSGIAGGPDTQYF.

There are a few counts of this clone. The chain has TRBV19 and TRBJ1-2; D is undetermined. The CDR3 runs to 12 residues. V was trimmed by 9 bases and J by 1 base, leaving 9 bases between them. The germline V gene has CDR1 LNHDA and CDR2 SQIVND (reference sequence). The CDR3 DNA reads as TGTGCCAGCAGAGTTAATAACTATGGCTACACCTTC. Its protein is CASRVNNYGYTF.

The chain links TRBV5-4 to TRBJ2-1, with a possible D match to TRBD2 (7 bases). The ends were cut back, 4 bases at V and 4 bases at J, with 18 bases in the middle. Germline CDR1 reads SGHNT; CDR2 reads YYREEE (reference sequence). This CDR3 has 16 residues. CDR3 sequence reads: CASSPSGRGPYNEQFF. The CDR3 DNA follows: TGTGCCAGCAGCCCCTCAGGGCGGGGGCCTTACAATGAGCAGTTCTTC. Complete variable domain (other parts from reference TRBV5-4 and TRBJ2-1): ETGVTQSPTHLIKTRGQQVTLRCSSQSGHNTVSWYQQALGQGPQFIFQYYREEENGRGNFPPRFSGLQFPNYSSELNVNALELDDSALYLCASSPSGRGPYNEQFFGPGTRLTVL.

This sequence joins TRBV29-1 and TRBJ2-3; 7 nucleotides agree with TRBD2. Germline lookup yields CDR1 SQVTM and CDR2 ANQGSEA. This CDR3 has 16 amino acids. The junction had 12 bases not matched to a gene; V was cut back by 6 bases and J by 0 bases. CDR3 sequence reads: CSVTSGQRGSTDTQYF. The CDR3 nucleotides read TGCAGCGTCACCTCGGGCCAGCGGGGTAGCACAGATACGCAGTATTTT.

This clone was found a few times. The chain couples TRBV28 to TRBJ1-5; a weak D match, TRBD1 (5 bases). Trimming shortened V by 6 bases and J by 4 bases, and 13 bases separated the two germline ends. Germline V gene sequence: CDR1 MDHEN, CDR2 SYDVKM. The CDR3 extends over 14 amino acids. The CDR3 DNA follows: TGTGCCAGCAGCGTAGGGAGGGGTAATCAGCCCCAGCATTTT. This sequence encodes CASSVGRGNQPQHF. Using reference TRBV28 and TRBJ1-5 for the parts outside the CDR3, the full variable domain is DVKVTQSSRYLVKRTGEKVFLECVQDMDHENMFWYRQDPGLGLRLIYFSYDVKMKEKGDIPEGYSVSREKKERFSLILESASTNQTSMYLCASSVGRGNQPQHFGDGTRLSIL.

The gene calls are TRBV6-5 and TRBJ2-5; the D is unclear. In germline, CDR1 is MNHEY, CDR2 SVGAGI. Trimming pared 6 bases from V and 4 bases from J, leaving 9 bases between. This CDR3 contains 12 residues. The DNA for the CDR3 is TGTGCCAGCAGCTTCCAAGGAGAGACCCAGTACTTC. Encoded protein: CASSFQGETQYF.

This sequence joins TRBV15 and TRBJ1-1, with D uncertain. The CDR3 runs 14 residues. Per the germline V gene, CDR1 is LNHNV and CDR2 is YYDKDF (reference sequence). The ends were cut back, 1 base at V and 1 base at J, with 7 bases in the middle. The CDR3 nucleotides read TGTGCCACCAGCAGAGGGTTGGGGAACACTGAAGCTTTCTTT. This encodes CATSRGLGNTEAFF.

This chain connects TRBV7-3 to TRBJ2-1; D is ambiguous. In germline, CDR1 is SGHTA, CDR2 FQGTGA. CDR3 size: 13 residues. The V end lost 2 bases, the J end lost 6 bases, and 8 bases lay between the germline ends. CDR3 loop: CASSLGTPNEQFF. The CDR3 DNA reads TGTGCCAGCAGCTTAGGAACCCCCAATGAGCAGTTCTTC.

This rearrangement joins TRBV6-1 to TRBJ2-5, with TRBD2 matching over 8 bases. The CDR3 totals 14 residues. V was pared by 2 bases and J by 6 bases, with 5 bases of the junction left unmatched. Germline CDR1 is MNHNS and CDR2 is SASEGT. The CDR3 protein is CASSERGGQQTQYF. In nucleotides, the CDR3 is TGTGCCAGCAGTGAACGGGGGGGCCAGCAGACCCAGTACTTC.

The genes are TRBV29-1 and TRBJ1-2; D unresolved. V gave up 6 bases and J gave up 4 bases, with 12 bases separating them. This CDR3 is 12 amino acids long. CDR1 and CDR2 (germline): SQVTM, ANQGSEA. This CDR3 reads CSVREGPYGYTF. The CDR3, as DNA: TGCAGCGTGAGGGAGGGCCCCTATGGCTACACCTTC. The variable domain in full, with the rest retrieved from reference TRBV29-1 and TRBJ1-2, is SAVISQKPSRDICQRGTSLTIQCQVDSQVTMMFWYRQQPGQSLTLIATANQGSEATYESGFVIDKFPISRPNLTFSTLTVSNMSPEDSSIYLCSVREGPYGYTFGSGTRLTVV.

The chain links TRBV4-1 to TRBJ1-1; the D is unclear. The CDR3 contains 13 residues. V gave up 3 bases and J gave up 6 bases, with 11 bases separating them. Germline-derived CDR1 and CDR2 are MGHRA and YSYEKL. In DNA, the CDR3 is TGCGCCAGCAGCCAGGGCCCGTCGGCTGAAGCTTTCTTT. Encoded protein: CASSQGPSAEAFF.

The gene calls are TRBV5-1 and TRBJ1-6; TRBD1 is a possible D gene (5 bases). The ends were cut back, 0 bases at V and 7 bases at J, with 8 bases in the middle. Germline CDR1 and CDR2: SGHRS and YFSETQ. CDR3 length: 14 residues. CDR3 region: CASSLERGNSPLHF. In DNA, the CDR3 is TGCGCCAGCAGCTTGGAACGGGGGAATTCACCCCTCCACTTT.

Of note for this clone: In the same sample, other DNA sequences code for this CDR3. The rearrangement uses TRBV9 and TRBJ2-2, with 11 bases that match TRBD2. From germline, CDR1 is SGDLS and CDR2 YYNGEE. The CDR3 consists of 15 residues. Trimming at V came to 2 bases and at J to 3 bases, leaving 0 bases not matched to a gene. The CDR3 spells CASSVSGRDTGELFF. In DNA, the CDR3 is TGTGCCAGCAGCGTTAGCGGGAGGGACACCGGGGAGCTGTTTTTT.

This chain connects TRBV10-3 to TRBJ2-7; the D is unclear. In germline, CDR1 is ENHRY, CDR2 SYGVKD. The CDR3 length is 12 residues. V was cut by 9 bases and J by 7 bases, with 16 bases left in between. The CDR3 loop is CAIGPGLREQYF. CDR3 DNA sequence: TGTGCCATAGGACCGGGCCTAAGGGAGCAGTACTTC.